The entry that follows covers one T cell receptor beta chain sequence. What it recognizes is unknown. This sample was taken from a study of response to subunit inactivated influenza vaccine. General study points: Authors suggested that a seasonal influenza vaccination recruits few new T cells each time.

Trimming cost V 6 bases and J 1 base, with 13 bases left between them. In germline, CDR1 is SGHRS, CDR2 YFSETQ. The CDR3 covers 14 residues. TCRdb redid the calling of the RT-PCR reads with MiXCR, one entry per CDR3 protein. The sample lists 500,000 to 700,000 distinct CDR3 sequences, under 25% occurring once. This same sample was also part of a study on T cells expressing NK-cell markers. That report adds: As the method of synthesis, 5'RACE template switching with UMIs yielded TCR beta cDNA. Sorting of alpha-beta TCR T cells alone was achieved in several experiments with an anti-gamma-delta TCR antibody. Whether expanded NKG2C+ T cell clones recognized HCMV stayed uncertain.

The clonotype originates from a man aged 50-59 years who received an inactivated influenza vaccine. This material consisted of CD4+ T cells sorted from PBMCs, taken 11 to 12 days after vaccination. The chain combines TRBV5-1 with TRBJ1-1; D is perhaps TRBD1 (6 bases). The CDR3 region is CASTTSTGNTEAFF. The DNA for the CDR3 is TGCGCCAGCACGACATCGACAGGGAACACTGAAGCTTTCTTT.